This entry describes one TCR beta chain. The CDR3 is 13 residues long. Germline CDR1 MNHEY, CDR2 SVGAGI. V was shortened by 0 bases and J by 11 bases, with 12 bases between the two germline ends. The source of the sample is a study of blood T cell repertoires in COVID-19. The wider study: Spain, Italy and the United States supplied samples that represented acute and convalescent COVID-19. Sources were T cells, B-cell-depleted T cells, or PBMCs; the material itself was cDNA or gDNA.

Study processing details: Amplification of reference gene primers provided the estimated nucleated cell counts. Profiled with immunoSEQ multiplex PCR; TCRdb holds only in-frame clones, not every one. From that table come the V and J calls and clone size; the DNA was used to work out D and trimming. Here the sample spans under 200,000 clones, over 75% being singletons. The sequence was collected from a man aged 45-65 years with acute or convalescent COVID-19. Sequencing was performed on peripheral blood. This chain connects TRBV6-5 to TRBJ2-3; the D is unclear. The CDR3 region has the DNA TGTGCCAGCAGTTACTCGAGTTTAGATTGGCAGTATTTT. Its translation is CASSYSSLDWQYF.